This T cell receptor beta chain was captured by sequencing in a study of blood T cell repertoires in COVID-19 (dated by TCRdb to between 2020 and 2021). About the study as a whole: Samples covering the acute and convalescent phases of COVID-19 were provided by collaborators in the United States, Italy and Spain. Subjects who had been exposed to COVID-19, were actively infected with it, or had recovered from it provided the deeply sampled blood TCRbeta repertoires that made up the dataset. The material from the prospective study consisted of cDNA or gDNA derived from T cells, B-cell-depleted T cells, or PBMCs. A freely available public database, intended as a resource for researchers studying the immune response to SARS-CoV-2, is where the repertoires were released. Where available, HLA class I and class II types were taken from metadata supplied by the sample provider and were not determined by assay-based typing. Samples were obtained from the ongoing ImmuneRACE study (first 160 participants) and from 1,254 subjects provided by 6 global collaborators. A de-identified subject ID, COVID-19 status, age in years and sex were almost always included in the sample metadata. Broad study findings and their caveats: The amount of clinical and demographic metadata varied by source and participant and was provided uncurated.

Whole blood was collected in K2EDTA tubes by collaborating institutions according to the institutions' own protocols. Collaborator samples were shipped for TCRbeta analysis as frozen whole blood, isolated PBMCs, or DNA extracted from either sample type. Comments on this clone: Its antigen is not yet known. Within one base of it there is no much larger clone, and no base qualities were kept.

The CDR3 contains 15 residues, cysteine and phenylalanine counted. Only CDR3 DNA remains: 45 bases, in frame from the first base. Taken from the germline V gene, the CDR1 and CDR2 loops are MDHEN and SYDVKM. Between the V and J ends, shortened by 10 bases and 0 bases respectively, the junction contains 16 bases. TCRbeta CDR3 regions were amplified from genomic DNA by means of the immunoSEQ Assay, a bias-controlled multiplex PCR. The paper's processing steps were these. Within the assay, amplification of reference gene primers was used to estimate how many nucleated cells each sample contained. To quantify the absolute abundance of each unique TCRbeta CDR3 rearrangement, sequence reads were collapsed and filtered. Productive Simpson clonality was computed per sample as the square root of Simpson's diversity index over productive rearrangements. Here the immuneACCESS table is served through TCRdb, limited to in-frame sequences with V and J called. Missing clones are a known gap in these copies; in checked studies unresolved V genes cover under half, and the rest lacks a known reason. V, J and clone size reflect that table, while D and trimming were determined from the DNA. This sample comprises about 260,000 clones, about nine tenths of them detected only once. The ten largest clonotypes hold roughly 8.5% of the sample.

Recombination joined TRBV28 with TRBJ2-4; TRBD2 is a weak D gene call, 6 bases matching. This sequence originates from a middle-aged man with active or convalescent COVID-19. The sequenced material came from peripheral blood. In nucleotides, the sequence is TGTGCCACCCAACCGGGGGTACTAGCCAAAAACATTCAGTACTTC. Translated, it gives CATQPGVLAKNIQYF.